The 17 T cell receptor beta chains listed next were all sequenced from one sample in a study of CD8 T cells in ankylosing spondylitis. TCRdb analysed the 5' RACE reads with MiXCR anew, one entry per CDR3 protein. This table has roughly 150,000 distinct CDR3 sequences, around a third appearing once. The specimen was synovial fluid, either unsorted or a sorted T cell fraction (not recorded which). Every receptor here comes from a male donor with ankylosing spondylitis.

The J gene is TRBJ2-5, the V gene TRBV10-2, with 13 bases fitting TRBD2. The CDR3 totals 15 residues. With 6 bases clipped from V and 2 bases from J, the junction kept 3 bases outside the gene matches. Germline V gives CDR1 WSHSY, CDR2 SAAADI. CDR3 coding DNA: TGCGCCAGCAGAGGGACTAGCGGGGCGCAAGAGACCCAGTACTTC. Amino acids: CASRGTSGAQETQYF.

V and J are TRBV5-1 and TRBJ2-1, with 14 bases aligning to TRBD2. The V and J ends lost 2 bases and 7 bases, in that order; junction bases with no gene match: 2. Germline loops: CDR1 SGHRS, CDR2 YFSETQ. The CDR3 has 15 residues. CDR3 sequence: CASSFGLAGGNEQFF. In nucleotides, the CDR3 is TGCGCCAGCAGCTTCGGACTAGCGGGAGGTAATGAGCAGTTCTTC.

The chain links TRBV5-1 to TRBJ2-5; 11 nucleotides agree with TRBD2. V dropped 0 bases and J dropped 4; count of bases not matched to a gene: 5. The V gene's germline CDR1 is SGHRS and CDR2 YFSETQ. The CDR3 has 16 amino acids. CDR3 nucleotide sequence: TGCGCCAGCAGCTTGGAAGGCGGACTAGCGGGAGAGACCCAGTACTTC. Its protein is CASSLEGGLAGETQYF.

This sequence joins TRBV6-1 and TRBJ2-5; a possible D gene is TRBD2 (5 bases). The CDR3 has 16 amino acids. V was pared by 6 bases and J by 3 bases, with 20 bases between. CDR1 and CDR2 (germline): MNHNS, SASEGT. Written as DNA, the CDR3 is TGTGCCAGCAGAGTGGCGCGGGCTTTGCAGGAAGAGACCCAGTACTTC. It encodes CASRVARALQEETQYF.

The sample holds many counts of this clonotype. The chain joins TRBV20-1 to TRBJ2-1; weak D call: TRBD1 (6 bases). Germline CDR1 and CDR2: DFQATT and SNEGSKA (reference sequence). This CDR3 spans 14 amino acids. V dropped 7 bases and J dropped 3 bases, with 16 bases sitting between them. The CDR3 DNA sequence: TGCAGTGGCCACAGGGCAGGGGACTACAATGAGCAGTTCTTC. Its translation: CSGHRAGDYNEQFF.

The V and J genes are TRBV7-3 and TRBJ2-3; D is unclear. Germline CDR1 SGHTA, CDR2 FQGTGA. The CDR3 spans 15 residues. Between the trimmed V and J ends, which lost 5 bases and 1 base, there was a span of 13 bases. CDR3 DNA: TGTGCCAGCAGCCCCTCCATGACTGGCACAGATACGCAGTATTTT. It specifies CASSPSMTGTDTQYF. The complete variable domain, with remaining parts taken from reference TRBV7-3 and TRBJ2-3, reads GAGVSQTPSNKVTEKGKYVELRCDPISGHTALYWYRQSLGQGPEFLIYFQGTGAADDSGLPNDRFFAVRPEGSVSTLKIQRTERGDSAVYLCASSPSMTGTDTQYFGPGTRLTVL.

This chain links TRBV6-5 with TRBJ1-2, with D uncertain. V gave up 2 bases and J gave up 8 bases, with 15 bases separating them. This CDR3 spans 14 amino acids. The V gene's germline CDR1 is MNHEY and CDR2 SVGAGI. The CDR3 sequence: CASSYRPDLLGYTF. Written as DNA, the CDR3 is TGTGCCAGCAGTTACAGACCAGACCTATTGGGCTACACCTTC.

Only a few counts were recorded for this clonotype. The V and J genes are TRBV5-6 and TRBJ2-6, with D possibly matching TRBD2 (5 bases). Germline CDR1 and CDR2: SGHDT and YYEEEE. The CDR3 contains 17 residues. With 1 base removed from V and 0 bases from J, the gap between germline ends came to 11 bases. The CDR3 DNA sequence: TGTGCCAGCAGCTTGTATCTACTAGTCTCTGGGGCCAACGTCCTGACTTTC. Residues: CASSLYLLVSGANVLTF. Using reference TRBV5-6 and TRBJ2-6 for the parts outside the CDR3, the full variable domain is DAGVTQSPTHLIKTRGQQVTLRCSPKSGHDTVSWYQQALGQGPQFIFQYYEEEERQRGNFPDRFSGHQFPNYSSELNVNALLLGDSALYLCASSLYLLVSGANVLTFGAGSRLTVL.

The chain carries TRBV7-2 and TRBJ1-1; D unresolved. V shed 5 bases and J shed 1 base, with 8 bases lying between them. CDR3 length equals 13 residues. Germline CDR1 and CDR2: SGHTA and FQGNSA. CDR3 amino acids: CASSARENTEAFF. CDR3 nucleotide sequence: TGTGCCAGCAGCGCCCGGGAGAACACTGAAGCTTTCTTT.

The V gene is TRBV5-1, the J gene TRBJ2-1; tentative D call: TRBD2 (7 bases). CDR1 and CDR2 from the germline V gene are SGHRS and YFSETQ. The CDR3 has 14 residues. Trimming took off 4 bases at V and 6 bases at J, with 14 bases between the two ends. Here the CDR3 DNA reads TGCGCCAGCAGCGGGGGGGGCCCTTTCAATGAGCAGTTCTTC. Protein product: CASSGGGPFNEQFF. The whole variable domain, filled in from reference TRBV5-1 and TRBJ2-1, reads KAGVTQTPRYLIKTRGQQVTLSCSPISGHRSVSWYQQTPGQGLQFLFEYFSETQRNKGNFPGRFSGRQFSNSRSEMNVSTLELGDSALYLCASSGGGPFNEQFFGPGTRLTVL.

This clonotype was found a few times. This chain uses TRBV6-2 or TRBV6-3 with TRBJ1-5; D is uncertain. This CDR3 region has 14 residues. Trimming left V 0 bases short and J 6 bases short, with 9 bases between. Germline V gene data show CDR1 as MNHEY and CDR2 as SVGEGT. CDR3 DNA sequence: TGTGCCAGCAGTTACTCGACTCCTATTCAGCCCCAGCATTTT. This sequence encodes CASSYSTPIQPQHF.

The J gene is TRBJ2-4, the V gene TRBV18; D is ambiguous. With 4 bases removed from V and 5 bases from J, the gap between germline ends came to 12 bases. The CDR3 consists of 14 residues. Germline-derived CDR1 and CDR2 are KGHSH and LQKENI. CDR3 sequence (DNA): TGTGCCAGCTCACGGGTAGGGCCAGAAAACATTCAGTACTTC. It specifies CASSRVGPENIQYF. The variable domain in full, with the rest retrieved from reference TRBV18 and TRBJ2-4, is NAGVMQNPRHLVRRRGQEARLRCSPMKGHSHVYWYRQLPEEGLKFMVYLQKENIIDESGMPKERFSAEFPKEGPSILRIQQVVRGDSAAYFCASSRVGPENIQYFGAGTRLSVL.

By frequency in the sample, this clonotype is medium-sized. The chain links TRBV7-9 to TRBJ1-1, with D unclear. With 5 bases removed from V and 4 bases from J, the gap between germline ends came to 11 bases. Germline assignment: CDR1 SEHNR and CDR2 FQNEAQ (reference sequence). The CDR3 has 13 amino acids. This CDR3 is CASSISLGTEAFF. In nucleotides, the CDR3 is TGTGCCAGCAGCATATCTCTGGGCACTGAAGCTTTCTTT.

The rearrangement uses TRBV24-1 and TRBJ2-1; the D gene is possibly TRBD1 (5 bases). The germline V and J ends were trimmed by 4 bases and 6 bases, with 12 bases remaining between them. Germline V gene lookup returns CDR1 KGHDR and CDR2 SFDVKD. This CDR3 has 14 amino acids. CDR3 sequence: CATSESGKGNEQFF. CDR3 coding DNA: TGTGCCACCAGTGAATCAGGGAAGGGCAATGAGCAGTTCTTC.

CDR3 sequence reads: CASSLGEFSGYTF. CDR3 bases: TGCGCCAGCAGCCTTGGGGAGTTTAGTGGCTACACCTTC. The rearrangement uses TRBV4-1 and TRBJ1-2, with D hard to call. Germline V CDR1 and CDR2: MGHRA, YSYEKL. The CDR3 length is 13 residues. Trimming took off 4 bases at V and 7 bases at J, with 13 bases between the two ends.

The V call is TRBV12-3 or TRBV12-4, the J call TRBJ2-5; 12 bases fit TRBD2. CDR3 length: 16 amino acids. V lost 4 bases, J lost 8 bases, and 11 bases stayed unmatched. CDR3 bases: TGTGCCAGCAGTTCGACTAGCGGGAGATCAAGTGCCACCCAGTACTTC. Its translation: CASSSTSGRSSATQYF.

In its sample, this clonotype was seen many times. This chain joins TRBV29-1 and TRBJ2-5; possible D gene TRBD1, 6 bases. CDR3 length: 17 amino acids. The ends were cut back, 0 bases at V and 5 bases at J, with 22 bases in the middle. Per germline, CDR1 SQVTM and CDR2 ANQGSEA. CDR3 sequence: CSVEDGRGGFRSETQYF. The CDR3, as DNA: TGCAGCGTTGAAGACGGCAGGGGCGGTTTTCGGTCGGAGACCCAGTACTTC. Full variable domain (missing parts from reference TRBV29-1 and TRBJ2-5): SAVISQKPSRDICQRGTSLTIQCQVDSQVTMMFWYRQQPGQSLTLIATANQGSEATYESGFVIDKFPISRPNLTFSTLTVSNMSPEDSSIYLCSVEDGRGGFRSETQYFGPGTRLLVL.